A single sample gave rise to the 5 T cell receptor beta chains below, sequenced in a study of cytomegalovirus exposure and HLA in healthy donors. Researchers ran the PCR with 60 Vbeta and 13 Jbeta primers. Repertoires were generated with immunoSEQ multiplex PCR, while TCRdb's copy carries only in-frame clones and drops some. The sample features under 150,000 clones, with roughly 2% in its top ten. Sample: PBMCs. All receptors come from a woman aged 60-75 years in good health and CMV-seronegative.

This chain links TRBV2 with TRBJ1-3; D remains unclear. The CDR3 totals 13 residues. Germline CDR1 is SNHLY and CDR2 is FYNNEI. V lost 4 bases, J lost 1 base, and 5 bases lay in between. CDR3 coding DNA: TGTGCCAGCAGTGCCCTATCTGGAAACACCATATATTTT. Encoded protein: CASSALSGNTIYF.

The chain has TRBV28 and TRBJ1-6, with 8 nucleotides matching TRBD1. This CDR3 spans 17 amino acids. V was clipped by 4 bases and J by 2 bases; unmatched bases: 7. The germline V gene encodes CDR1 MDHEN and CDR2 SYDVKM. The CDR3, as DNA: TGTGCCAGCAGTTGGGGACAGGTCGGGACCTATAATTCACCCCTCCACTTT. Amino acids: CASSWGQVGTYNSPLHF.

In DNA form, the CDR3 reads TGTGCCAGCAGACAGGGGGCCGGGGAGCTGTTTTTT. As protein: CASRQGAGELFF. This rearrangement joins TRBV2 to TRBJ2-2, with 8 bases lining up with TRBD1. The germline V gene encodes CDR1 SNHLY and CDR2 FYNNEI. CDR3 length: 12 residues. Germline trimming cut 6 bases from V and 6 bases from J; bases unmatched to any gene: 0.

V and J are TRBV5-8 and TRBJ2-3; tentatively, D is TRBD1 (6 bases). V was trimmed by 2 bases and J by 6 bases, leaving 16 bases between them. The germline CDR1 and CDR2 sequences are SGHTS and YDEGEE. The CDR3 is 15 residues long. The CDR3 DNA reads TGTGCCAGCAGCTTTGGTGGCAGGGGACCCGATACGCAGTATTTT. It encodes CASSFGGRGPDTQYF.

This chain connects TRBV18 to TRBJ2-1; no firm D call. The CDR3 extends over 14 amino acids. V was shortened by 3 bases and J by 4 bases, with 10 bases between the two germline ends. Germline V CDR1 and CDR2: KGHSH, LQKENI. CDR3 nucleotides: TGTGCCAGCTCACCGTTGTCCAGTTACAATGAGCAGTTCTTC. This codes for CASSPLSSYNEQFF.